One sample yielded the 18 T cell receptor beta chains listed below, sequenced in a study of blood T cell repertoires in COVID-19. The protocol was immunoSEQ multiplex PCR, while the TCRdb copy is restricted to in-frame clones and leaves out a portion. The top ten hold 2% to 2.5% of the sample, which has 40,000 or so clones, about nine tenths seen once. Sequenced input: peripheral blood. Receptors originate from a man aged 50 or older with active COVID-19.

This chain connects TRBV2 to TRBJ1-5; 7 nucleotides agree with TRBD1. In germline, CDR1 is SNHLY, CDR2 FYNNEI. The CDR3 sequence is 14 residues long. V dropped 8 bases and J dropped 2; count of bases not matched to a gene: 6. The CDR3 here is CASQEGTGNQPQHF. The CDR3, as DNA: TGTGCCAGCCAAGAGGGGACAGGCAATCAGCCCCAGCATTTT. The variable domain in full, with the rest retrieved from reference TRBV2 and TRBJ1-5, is EPEVTQTPSHQVTQMGQEVILRCVPISNHLYFYWYRQILGQKVEFLVSFYNNEISEKSEIFDDQFSVERPDGSNFTLKIRSTKLEDSAMYFCASQEGTGNQPQHFGDGTRLSIL.

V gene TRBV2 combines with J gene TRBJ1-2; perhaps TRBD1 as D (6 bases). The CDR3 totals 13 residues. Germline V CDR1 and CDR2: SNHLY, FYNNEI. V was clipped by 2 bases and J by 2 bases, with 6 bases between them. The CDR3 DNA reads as TGTGCCAGCAGTGAAACAGGGAACTATGGCTACACCTTC. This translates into CASSETGNYGYTF.

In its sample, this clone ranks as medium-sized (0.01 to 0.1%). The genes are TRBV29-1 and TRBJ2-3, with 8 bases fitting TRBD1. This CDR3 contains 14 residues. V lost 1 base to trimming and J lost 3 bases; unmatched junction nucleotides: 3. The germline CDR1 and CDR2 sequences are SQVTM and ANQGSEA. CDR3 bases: TGCAGCGTTGAAGGACAGGGGTTGACAGATACGCAGTATTTT. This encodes CSVEGQGLTDTQYF.

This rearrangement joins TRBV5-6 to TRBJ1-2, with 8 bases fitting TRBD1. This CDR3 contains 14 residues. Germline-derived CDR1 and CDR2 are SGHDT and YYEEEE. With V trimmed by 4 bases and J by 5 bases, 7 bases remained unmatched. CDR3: CASSIGQGKYGYTF. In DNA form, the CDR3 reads TGTGCCAGCAGCATCGGACAGGGTAAATATGGCTACACCTTC.

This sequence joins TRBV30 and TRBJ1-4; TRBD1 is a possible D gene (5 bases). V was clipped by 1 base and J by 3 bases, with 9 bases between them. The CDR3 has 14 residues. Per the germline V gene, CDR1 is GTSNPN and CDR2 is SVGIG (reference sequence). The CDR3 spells CAWSEKGANEKLFF. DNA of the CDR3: TGTGCCTGGAGTGAAAAAGGGGCTAATGAAAAACTGTTTTTT.

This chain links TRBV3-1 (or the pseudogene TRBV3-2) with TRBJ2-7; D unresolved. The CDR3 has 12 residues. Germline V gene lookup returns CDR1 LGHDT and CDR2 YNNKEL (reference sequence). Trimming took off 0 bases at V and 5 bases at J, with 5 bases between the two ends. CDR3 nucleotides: TGTGCCAGCAGCCAAGAGGCCCACGAGCAGTACTTC. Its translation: CASSQEAHEQYF.

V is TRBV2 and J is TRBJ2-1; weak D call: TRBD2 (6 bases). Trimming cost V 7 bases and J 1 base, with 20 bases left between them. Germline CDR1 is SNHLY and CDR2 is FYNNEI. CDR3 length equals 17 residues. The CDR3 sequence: CASTPGVTAGSYNEQFF. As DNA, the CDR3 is TGTGCCAGCACTCCCGGCGTGACCGCGGGATCCTACAATGAGCAGTTCTTC.

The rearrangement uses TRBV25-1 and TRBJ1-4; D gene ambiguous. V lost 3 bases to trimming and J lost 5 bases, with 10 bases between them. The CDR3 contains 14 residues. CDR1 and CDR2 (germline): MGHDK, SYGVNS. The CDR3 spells CASSDRALNEKLFF. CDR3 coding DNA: TGTGCCAGCAGTGATCGAGCTTTGAATGAAAAACTGTTTTTT.

The CDR3 is CASSIYQGSGYTF. The DNA for the CDR3 is TGTGCCAGTAGTATTTACCAGGGGTCTGGCTACACCTTC. The chain joins TRBV19 to TRBJ1-2, with a possible D match to TRBD1 (6 bases). Deletions cut 3 bases from V and 7 bases from J, with 12 bases between. CDR1 is LNHDA and CDR2 is SQIVND in the germline V gene (reference sequence). The CDR3 is made up of 13 amino acids.

The CDR3 loop is CASSSPLAGGLSSYEQYF. CDR3 coding DNA: TGTGCCAGCAGTTCGCCGTTGGCGGGAGGCCTAAGCTCCTACGAGCAGTACTTC. The rearrangement joins TRBV6-2 or TRBV6-3 to TRBJ2-7, with 8 nucleotides matching TRBD2. This CDR3 spans 18 amino acids. Germline V gives CDR1 MNHEY, CDR2 SVGEGT. The ends lost 4 bases at V and 0 bases at J; junction bases unmatched: 14.

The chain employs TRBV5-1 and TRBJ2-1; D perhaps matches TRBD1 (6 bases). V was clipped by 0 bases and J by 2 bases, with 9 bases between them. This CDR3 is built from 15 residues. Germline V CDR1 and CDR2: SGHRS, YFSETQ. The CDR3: CASSLEQGPYNEQFF. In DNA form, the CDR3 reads TGCGCCAGCAGCTTGGAGCAGGGGCCCTACAATGAGCAGTTCTTC.

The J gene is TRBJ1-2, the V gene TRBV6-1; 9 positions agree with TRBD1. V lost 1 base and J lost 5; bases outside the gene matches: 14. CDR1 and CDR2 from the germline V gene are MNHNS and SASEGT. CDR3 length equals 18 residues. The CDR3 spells CASSEGQGGTYRTYGYTF. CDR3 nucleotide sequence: TGTGCCAGCAGTGAAGGACAGGGGGGAACTTACCGAACGTATGGCTACACCTTC.

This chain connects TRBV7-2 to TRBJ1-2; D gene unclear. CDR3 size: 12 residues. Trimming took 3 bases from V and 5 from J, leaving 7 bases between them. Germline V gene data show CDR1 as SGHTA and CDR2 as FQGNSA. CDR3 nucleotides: TGTGCCAGCAGCTTTCCGGGTTATGGCTACACCTTC. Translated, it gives CASSFPGYGYTF.

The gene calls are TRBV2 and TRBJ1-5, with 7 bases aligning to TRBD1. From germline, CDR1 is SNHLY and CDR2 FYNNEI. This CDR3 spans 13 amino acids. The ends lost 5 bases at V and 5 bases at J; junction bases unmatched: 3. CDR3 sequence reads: CASSQGEDQPQHF. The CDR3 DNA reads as TGTGCCAGCAGTCAGGGGGAGGATCAGCCCCAGCATTTT.

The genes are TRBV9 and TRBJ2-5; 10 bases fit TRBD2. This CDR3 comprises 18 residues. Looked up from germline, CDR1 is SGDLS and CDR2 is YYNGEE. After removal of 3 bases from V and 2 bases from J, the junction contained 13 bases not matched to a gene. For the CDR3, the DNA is TGTGCCAGCAGCGCCAACCCTTTAGGACTAGCGGATCAAGAGACCCAGTACTTC. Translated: CASSANPLGLADQETQYF.

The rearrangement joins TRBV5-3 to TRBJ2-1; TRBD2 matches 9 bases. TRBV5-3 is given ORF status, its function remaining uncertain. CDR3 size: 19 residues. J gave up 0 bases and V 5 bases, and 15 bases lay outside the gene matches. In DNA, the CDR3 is TGTGCCAGAAGTTTTGGACAGGCGCGGGAGGGCCGCTCCTACAATGAGCAGTTCTTC. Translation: CARSFGQAREGRSYNEQFF.

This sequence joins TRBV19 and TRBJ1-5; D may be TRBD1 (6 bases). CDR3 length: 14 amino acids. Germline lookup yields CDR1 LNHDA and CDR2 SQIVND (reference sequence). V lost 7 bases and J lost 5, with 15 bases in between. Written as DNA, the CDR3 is TGTGCCAGTACCCGGGTGGGGGGGCATCAGCCCCAGCATTTT. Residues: CASTRVGGHQPQHF. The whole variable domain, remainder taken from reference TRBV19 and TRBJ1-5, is DGGITQSPKYLFRKEGQNVTLSCEQNLNHDAMYWYRQDPGQGLRLIYYSQIVNDFQKGDIAEGYSVSREKKESFPLTVTSAQKNPTAFYLCASTRVGGHQPQHFGDGTRLSIL.

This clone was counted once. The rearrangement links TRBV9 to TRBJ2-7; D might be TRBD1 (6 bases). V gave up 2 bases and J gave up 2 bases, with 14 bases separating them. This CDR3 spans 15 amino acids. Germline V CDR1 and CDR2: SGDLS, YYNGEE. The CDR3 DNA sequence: TGTGCCAGCAGCGTGGACCCGGGACAAACCTACGAGCAGTACTTC. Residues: CASSVDPGQTYEQYF. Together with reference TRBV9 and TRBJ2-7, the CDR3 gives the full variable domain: DSGVTQTPKHLITATGQRVTLRCSPRSGDLSVYWYQQSLDQGLQFLIQYYNGEERAKGNILERFSAQQFPDLHSELNLSSLELGDSALYFCASSVDPGQTYEQYFGPGTRLTVT.